This section outlines one T cell receptor beta chain sequence together with its context. This sample is part of a study of CD8 T cells in Susac syndrome. Random hexamers were used to reverse transcribe an amount of about 0.45 to 1 ug RNA. One entry per CDR3 protein results from TCRdb running MiXCR on the immunoSEQ multiplex PCR reads. The data hold hundreds of thousands of distinct CDR3 sequences, with about 95% observed a single time. The CDR3 loop spans 12 amino acids. CDR1 and CDR2 from the germline V gene are DFQATT and SNEGSKA (reference sequence). V gave up 6 bases and J gave up 9 bases, with 16 bases separating them.

The TCR was taken from a human donor with multiple sclerosis. The rearrangement uses TRBV20-1 and TRBJ2-3, with a possible D match to TRBD2 (6 bases). The sequencing sample was made of CD4+ T cells from PBMCs. The CDR3 protein is CSAQYGGFTQYF. CDR3 DNA: TGCAGTGCCCAGTATGGGGGGTTCACGCAGTATTTT.